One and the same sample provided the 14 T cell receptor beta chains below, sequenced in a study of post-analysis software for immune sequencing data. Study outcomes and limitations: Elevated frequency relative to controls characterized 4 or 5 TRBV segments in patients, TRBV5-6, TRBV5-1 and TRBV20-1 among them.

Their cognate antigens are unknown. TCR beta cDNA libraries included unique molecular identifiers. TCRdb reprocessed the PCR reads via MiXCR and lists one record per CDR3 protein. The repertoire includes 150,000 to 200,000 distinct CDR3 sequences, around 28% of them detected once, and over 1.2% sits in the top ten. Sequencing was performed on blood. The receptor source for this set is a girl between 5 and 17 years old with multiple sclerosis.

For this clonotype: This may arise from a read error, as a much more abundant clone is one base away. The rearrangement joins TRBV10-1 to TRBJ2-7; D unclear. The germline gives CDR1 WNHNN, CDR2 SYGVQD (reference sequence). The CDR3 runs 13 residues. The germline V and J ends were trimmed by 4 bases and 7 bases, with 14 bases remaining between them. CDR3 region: CASSADVHNEQYF. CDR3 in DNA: TGCGCCAGCAGTGCCGACGTACACAATGAGCAGTACTTC.

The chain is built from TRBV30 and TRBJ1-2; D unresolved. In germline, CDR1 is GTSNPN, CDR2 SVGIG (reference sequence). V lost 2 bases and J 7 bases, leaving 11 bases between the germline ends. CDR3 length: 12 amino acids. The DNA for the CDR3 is TGTGCCTGGAGTCATTCAAAGGGTGGCTACACCTTC. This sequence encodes CAWSHSKGGYTF.

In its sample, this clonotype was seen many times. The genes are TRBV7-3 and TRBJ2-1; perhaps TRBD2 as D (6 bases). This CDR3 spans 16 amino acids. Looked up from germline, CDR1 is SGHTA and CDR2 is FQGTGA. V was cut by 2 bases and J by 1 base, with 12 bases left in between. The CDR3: CASSLSGGRSYNEQFF. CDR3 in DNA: TGTGCCAGCAGCTTATCAGGTGGGAGGTCCTACAATGAGCAGTTCTTC.

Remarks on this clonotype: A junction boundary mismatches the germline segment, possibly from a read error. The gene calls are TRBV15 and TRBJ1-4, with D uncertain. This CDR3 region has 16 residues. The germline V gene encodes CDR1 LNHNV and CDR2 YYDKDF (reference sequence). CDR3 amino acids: CDTSYRRARDSEKLFF. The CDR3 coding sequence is TGTGACACCAGCTACCGGAGGGCTCGAGATTCTGAAAAACTGTTTTTT.

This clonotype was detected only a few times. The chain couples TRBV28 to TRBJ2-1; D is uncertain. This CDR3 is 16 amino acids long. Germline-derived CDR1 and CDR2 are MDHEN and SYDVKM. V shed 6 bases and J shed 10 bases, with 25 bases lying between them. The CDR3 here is CASSGRGGLPVGEQFF. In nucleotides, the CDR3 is TGTGCCAGCAGCGGCCGTGGTGGGCTCCCCGTCGGGGAGCAGTTCTTC.

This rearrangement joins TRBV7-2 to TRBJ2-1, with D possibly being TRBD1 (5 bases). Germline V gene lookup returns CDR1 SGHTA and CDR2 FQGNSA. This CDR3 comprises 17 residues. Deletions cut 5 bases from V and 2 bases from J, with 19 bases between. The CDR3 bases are TGTGCCAGCAGCGATTCTAGGCGCAGGGTCCCCTACAATGAGCAGTTCTTC. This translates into CASSDSRRRVPYNEQFF.

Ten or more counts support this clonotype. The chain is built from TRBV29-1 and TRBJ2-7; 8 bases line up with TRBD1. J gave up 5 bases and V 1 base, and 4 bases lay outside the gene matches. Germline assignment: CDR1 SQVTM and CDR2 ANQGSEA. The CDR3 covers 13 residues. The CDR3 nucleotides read TGCAGCGTTGAAGGGACAGGGTTCAACGAGCAGTACTTC. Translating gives CSVEGTGFNEQYF.

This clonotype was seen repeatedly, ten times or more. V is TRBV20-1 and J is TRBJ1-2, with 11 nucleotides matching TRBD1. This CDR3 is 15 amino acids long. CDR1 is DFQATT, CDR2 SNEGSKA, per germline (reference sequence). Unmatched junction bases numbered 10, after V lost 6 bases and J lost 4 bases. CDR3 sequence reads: CSARTGGAVVYGYTF. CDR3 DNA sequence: TGCAGTGCACGGACAGGGGGCGCGGTGGTCTATGGCTACACCTTC.

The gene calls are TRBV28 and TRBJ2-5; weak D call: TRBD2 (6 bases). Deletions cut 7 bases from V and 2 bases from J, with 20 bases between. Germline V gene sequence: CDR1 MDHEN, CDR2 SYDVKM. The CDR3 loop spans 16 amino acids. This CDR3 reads CASTLGGPRLQETQYF. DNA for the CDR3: TGTGCCAGCACCTTGGGGGGTCCTAGACTTCAAGAGACCCAGTACTTC.

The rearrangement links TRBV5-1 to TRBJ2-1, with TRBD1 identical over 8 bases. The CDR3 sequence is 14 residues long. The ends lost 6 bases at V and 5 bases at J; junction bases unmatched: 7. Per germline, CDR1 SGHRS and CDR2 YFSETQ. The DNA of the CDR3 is TGCGCCAGCACCCGGGGACAGGTCAACAATGAGCAGTTCTTC. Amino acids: CASTRGQVNNEQFF.

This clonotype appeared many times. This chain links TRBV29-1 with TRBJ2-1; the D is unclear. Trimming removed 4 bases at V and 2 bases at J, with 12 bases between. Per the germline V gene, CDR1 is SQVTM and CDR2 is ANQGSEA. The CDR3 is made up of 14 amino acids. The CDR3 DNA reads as TGCAGCGTTGGAGAGGATGATCCCTACAATGAGCAGTTCTTC. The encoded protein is CSVGEDDPYNEQFF.

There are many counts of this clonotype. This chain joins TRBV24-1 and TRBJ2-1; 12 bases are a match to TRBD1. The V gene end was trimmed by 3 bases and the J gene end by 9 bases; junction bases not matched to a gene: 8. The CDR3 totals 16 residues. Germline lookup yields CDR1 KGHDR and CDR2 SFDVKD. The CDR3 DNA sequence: TGTGCCACCAGTGATCCCCCCGGGACAGGGGGCCGTGAGCAGTTCTTC. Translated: CATSDPPGTGGREQFF.

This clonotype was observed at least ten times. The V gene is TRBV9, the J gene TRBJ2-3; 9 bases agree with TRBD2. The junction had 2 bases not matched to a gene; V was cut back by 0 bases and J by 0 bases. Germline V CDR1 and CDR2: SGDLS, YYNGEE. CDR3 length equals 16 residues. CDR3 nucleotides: TGTGCCAGCAGCGTAGTAACTAGCGGGAGCACAGATACGCAGTATTTT. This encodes CASSVVTSGSTDTQYF.

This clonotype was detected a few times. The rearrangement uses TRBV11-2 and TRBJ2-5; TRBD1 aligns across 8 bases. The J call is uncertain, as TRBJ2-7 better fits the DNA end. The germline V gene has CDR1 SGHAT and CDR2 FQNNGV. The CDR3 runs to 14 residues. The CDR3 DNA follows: TGTGCCAGCAGCTTGGACAGGGTGTGGGACGAGCAGTACTTC. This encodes CASSLDRVWDEQYF.